This note documents a single T cell receptor (beta chain) sequence. The data originate from a study of naive and memory T cell subsets. An equimolar mix of two oligonucleotides served as the beta constant-region primer for TRBC1 and TRBC2. Via MiXCR, TCRdb re-called the UMI-ligation and nested PCR reads, giving one row per CDR3 protein. The data hold roughly 140,000 distinct CDR3 sequences, with approximately 15% observed a single time. Germline V gene data show CDR1 as SGHRS and CDR2 as YFSETQ. The CDR3 covers 14 residues. V lost 4 bases and J 0 bases, leaving 7 bases between the germline ends. V usage is TRBV5-1 and J usage is TRBJ2-2; D might be TRBD2 (5 bases). Sample: naive CD4+ T cells from blood. This TCR was recovered from a human donor in good health. CDR3: CASSISANTGELFF. The CDR3 DNA reads TGCGCCAGCAGCATTAGCGCGAACACCGGGGAGCTGTTTTTT. The full variable domain, rest sourced from reference TRBV5-1 and TRBJ2-2, is KAGVTQTPRYLIKTRGQQVTLSCSPISGHRSVSWYQQTPGQGLQFLFEYFSETQRNKGNFPGRFSGRQFSNSRSEMNVSTLELGDSALYLCASSISANTGELFFGEGSRLTVL.